This entry lists 8 T cell receptor beta chains sequenced from one sample in a study of shared clonotypes between healthy human individuals. The repertoire was sequenced with immunoSEQ multiplex PCR; TCRdb's copy has only in-frame clones and lacks some. This sample has approximately 980,000 clones, with 76% found just once. Specimen: memory CD4+ T cells sorted from blood. Subset indicated: CD45RA-negative fraction. The receptors were sampled from a man aged 18 to 30 in good health.

The chain couples TRBV6-1 to TRBJ2-5; a possible D gene is TRBD2 (5 bases). Germline assignment: CDR1 MNHNS and CDR2 SASEGT. V was clipped by 6 bases and J by 4 bases, with 12 bases between them. This CDR3 is 13 amino acids long. CDR3 sequence reads: CASSDGIAETQYF. CDR3 bases: TGTGCCAGCAGCGACGGGATCGCAGAGACCCAGTACTTC.

The CDR3 bases are TGCGCCAGCAGCTTGGACACGAACCAAGAGACCCAGTACTTC. Its protein is CASSLDTNQETQYF. The chain employs TRBV5-1 and TRBJ2-5; D unclear. Trimming left V 0 bases short and J 0 bases short, with 6 bases between. Germline V lookup: CDR1 SGHRS, CDR2 YFSETQ. CDR3 length: 14 residues. The full variable domain, in which reference TRBV5-1 and TRBJ2-5 provide the parts outside the CDR3, is KAGVTQTPRYLIKTRGQQVTLSCSPISGHRSVSWYQQTPGQGLQFLFEYFSETQRNKGNFPGRFSGRQFSNSRSEMNVSTLELGDSALYLCASSLDTNQETQYFGPGTRLLVL.

The table lists this clone with a few counts. The CDR3 sequence is CASSIGTKQETQYF. CDR3 DNA sequence: TGTGCCAGCAGCATCGGGACTAAACAAGAGACCCAGTACTTC. This chain connects TRBV5-6 to TRBJ2-5, with 7 bases aligning to TRBD2. Germline V gives CDR1 SGHDT, CDR2 YYEEEE. This CDR3 has 14 amino acids. The J segment lost 2 bases and the V segment lost 4 bases, leaving 5 bases of the junction unmatched. The whole variable domain, remainder taken from reference TRBV5-6 and TRBJ2-5, is DAGVTQSPTHLIKTRGQQVTLRCSPKSGHDTVSWYQQALGQGPQFIFQYYEEEERQRGNFPDRFSGHQFPNYSSELNVNALLLGDSALYLCASSIGTKQETQYFGPGTRLLVL.

The rearrangement joins TRBV6-1 to TRBJ1-2; D is perhaps TRBD1 (6 bases). The germline gives CDR1 MNHNS, CDR2 SASEGT. The CDR3 consists of 14 residues. Trimming took 3 bases from V and 2 from J, leaving 10 bases between them. CDR3 amino acids: CASSDYQGNYGYTF. CDR3 sequence (DNA): TGTGCCAGCAGTGATTATCAGGGGAACTATGGCTACACCTTC.

The rearrangement uses TRBV7-2 and TRBJ1-1; D ambiguous. The CDR3 consists of 12 residues. The germline gives CDR1 SGHTA, CDR2 FQGNSA. Trimming removed 5 bases from V and 1 base from J, with 5 bases in between. The CDR3 nucleotides are TGTGCCAGCAGCCCCGAGAACACTGAAGCTTTCTTT. Protein: CASSPENTEAFF.

The CDR3 DNA sequence: TGTGCCAGCAGTTACTCCCCGGGGGGACAAGAGACCCAGTACTTC. Amino acids: CASSYSPGGQETQYF. This sequence joins TRBV6-5 and TRBJ2-5; TRBD2 matches 7 bases. In germline, CDR1 is MNHEY, CDR2 SVGAGI. The CDR3 consists of 15 residues. V dropped 0 bases and J dropped 2; count of bases not matched to a gene: 3.

CDR3 protein: CAIREGQGGNQPQHF. Here the CDR3 DNA reads TGTGCCATCAGGGAGGGACAGGGGGGCAATCAGCCCCAGCATTTT. The V and J genes are TRBV10-3 and TRBJ1-5, with 11 bases identical to TRBD1. Trimming at V came to 6 bases and at J to 2 bases, leaving 3 bases not matched to a gene. This CDR3 is 15 amino acids long. Germline V gene sequence: CDR1 ENHRY, CDR2 SYGVKD.

Points on this clone: The same CDR3 also results from other DNA sequences found in this sample. The rearrangement links TRBV11-2 to TRBJ1-4, with 9 bases that match TRBD1. Germline V lookup: CDR1 SGHAT, CDR2 FQNNGV. CDR3 length equals 16 residues. The junction had 5 bases not matched to a gene; V was cut back by 1 base and J by 5 bases. The CDR3 reads CASSLGPGQGNEKLFF. The CDR3 nucleotides read TGTGCCAGCAGCTTAGGTCCGGGACAGGGAAATGAAAAACTGTTTTTT.